This is a list of T cell receptor beta chains from one sample in a study of blood T cells in healthy people across ages. Using its own MiXCR run on the 5' RACE reads, TCRdb lists one record per CDR3 protein. The sample carries around 1.5 million distinct CDR3 sequences, roughly 32% recorded once. The sequenced sample consisted of blood. These receptors all stem from a woman in her 30s in good health. CDR3s include the opening cysteine and the closing phenylalanine or tryptophan. Fields, in order: J gene, D gene, V gene, clone size, CDR3 protein, CDR3 DNA. A D gene is named only where the DNA matches it firmly. Where a row states a size, it is once, few, many or the class of an expanded clone; other rows omit it.

J gene: TRBJ1-1
D gene: -
V gene: TRBV14
clone size: -
CDR3 protein: CASSQDLQVSFTEAFF
CDR3 DNA: TGTGCCAGCAGCCAAGATTTGCAGGTCTCGTTCACTGAGGCTTTCTTT

J gene: TRBJ2-1
D gene: -
V gene: TRBV14
clone size: few
CDR3 protein: CASSQATGRLDNEQFF
CDR3 DNA: TGTGCCAGCAGCCAAGCGACAGGGAGGTTAGACAATGAGCAGTTCTTC

J gene: TRBJ1-1
D gene: -
V gene: TRBV9
clone size: -
CDR3 protein: CASSVEQGTFVNTEAFF
CDR3 DNA: TGTGCCAGCAGCGTAGAACAGGGTACGTTCGTGAACACTGAAGCTTTCTTT

J gene: TRBJ1-2
D gene: -
V gene: TRBV6-1
clone size: -
CDR3 protein: CASSERPGEYGYTF
CDR3 DNA: TGTGCCAGCAGTGAACGGCCGGGAGAGTACGGCTACACCTTC

J gene: TRBJ2-1
D gene: TRBD2
V gene: TRBV7-9
clone size: -
CDR3 protein: CASSIRRTSGSYNEQFF
CDR3 DNA: TGTGCCAGCAGTATTCGACGGACTAGCGGTTCCTACAATGAGCAGTTCTTC

J gene: TRBJ2-1
D gene: TRBD2
V gene: TRBV5-6
clone size: -
CDR3 protein: CASSLGPSGVNEQFF
CDR3 DNA: TGTGCCAGCAGCTTGGGTCCTAGCGGGGTCAATGAGCAGTTCTTC

J gene: TRBJ1-2
D gene: -
V gene: TRBV20-1
clone size: -
CDR3 protein: CSARAGEANYGYTF
CDR3 DNA: TGCAGTGCTAGAGCGGGTGAGGCTAACTATGGCTACACCTTC

J gene: TRBJ2-5
D gene: TRBD2
V gene: TRBV20-1
clone size: many
CDR3 protein: CSARAPGLGAVTQYF
CDR3 DNA: TGCAGTGCTAGAGCCCCGGGACTAGGGGCCGTGACCCAGTACTTC

J gene: TRBJ2-1
D gene: TRBD2
V gene: TRBV20-1
clone size: few
CDR3 protein: CSARGSGRSRLLYNEQFF
CDR3 DNA: TGCAGTGCTAGAGGTAGCGGGAGGAGTAGGTTATTATACAATGAGCAGTTCTTC

J gene: TRBJ2-1
D gene: -
V gene: TRBV29-1
clone size: many
CDR3 protein: CSVEVTWNNEQFF
CDR3 DNA: TGCAGCGTTGAAGTTACGTGGAACAATGAGCAGTTCTTC

J gene: TRBJ2-3
D gene: TRBD2
V gene: TRBV3-1
clone size: few
CDR3 protein: CASSLQGLAGELVSDTQYF
CDR3 DNA: TGTGCCAGCAGTCTCCAGGGACTAGCGGGGGAGCTGGTATCGGATACGCAGTATTTT

J gene: TRBJ1-3
D gene: -
V gene: TRBV3-1
clone size: -
CDR3 protein: CASSQESGTTIYF
CDR3 DNA: TGTGCCAGCAGCCAAGAATCGGGGACCACCATATATTTT

J gene: TRBJ2-3
D gene: -
V gene: TRBV6-6
clone size: few
CDR3 protein: CASRDRAGGTGTQYF
CDR3 DNA: TGTGCCAGCAGGGACCGGGCTGGGGGCACAGGTACGCAGTATTTT

J gene: TRBJ2-3
D gene: TRBD2
V gene: TRBV28
clone size: -
CDR3 protein: CASSFTSGRVVDTQYF
CDR3 DNA: TGTGCCAGCAGTTTTACTAGCGGGAGAGTTGTAGATACGCAGTATTTT

J gene: TRBJ2-3
D gene: TRBD2
V gene: TRBV15
clone size: few
CDR3 protein: CATSRAQAGGQDTQYF
CDR3 DNA: TGTGCCACCAGCAGAGCACAAGCGGGGGGGCAAGATACGCAGTATTTT

J gene: TRBJ1-2
D gene: -
V gene: TRBV28
clone size: -
CDR3 protein: CASSTGQPSDGYTF
CDR3 DNA: TGTGCCAGCAGTACAGGACAGCCTTCTGATGGCTACACCTTC

J gene: TRBJ2-4
D gene: -
V gene: TRBV6-1
clone size: -
CDR3 protein: CASRPSGVGKAKNIQYF
CDR3 DNA: TGTGCCAGCAGACCCTCTGGGGTAGGAAAGGCCAAAAACATTCAGTACTTC

J gene: TRBJ2-1
D gene: TRBD1
V gene: TRBV4-2
clone size: -
CDR3 protein: CASSPDRAKDNEQFF
CDR3 DNA: TGTGCCAGCAGCCCGGACAGGGCCAAGGACAATGAGCAGTTCTTC

J gene: TRBJ2-3
D gene: -
V gene: TRBV6-5
clone size: -
CDR3 protein: CASSRRGREVDTQYF
CDR3 DNA: TGTGCCAGCAGCCGCAGGGGGCGGGAGGTAGATACGCAGTATTTT

J gene: TRBJ2-5
D gene: -
V gene: TRBV18
clone size: few
CDR3 protein: CASSNNGMGTQYF
CDR3 DNA: TGTGCCAGCTCAAACAACGGGATGGGGACCCAGTACTTC

J gene: TRBJ2-7
D gene: -
V gene: TRBV7-9
clone size: -
CDR3 protein: CASSRWEGDVQYF
CDR3 DNA: TGTGCCAGCAGCCGATGGGAAGGGGACGTGCAGTACTTC

J gene: TRBJ2-3
D gene: -
V gene: TRBV9
clone size: few
CDR3 protein: CASSPSGLGTSTDTQYF
CDR3 DNA: TGTGCCAGCAGCCCCAGCGGGTTGGGGACTAGCACAGATACGCAGTATTTT

J gene: TRBJ2-1
D gene: TRBD1
V gene: TRBV5-1
clone size: -
CDR3 protein: CASSSTPRDSGGNEQFF
CDR3 DNA: TGCGCCAGCAGCTCCACCCCCCGGGACAGTGGAGGCAATGAGCAGTTCTTC

J gene: TRBJ2-7
D gene: TRBD2
V gene: TRBV10-3
clone size: -
CDR3 protein: CTIARGESYEQYF
CDR3 DNA: TGTACCATCGCTCGGGGGGAATCCTACGAGCAGTACTTC

J gene: TRBJ2-5
D gene: TRBD2
V gene: TRBV11-2
clone size: -
CDR3 protein: CASSSWTSGSQETQYF
CDR3 DNA: TGTGCCAGCAGCTCTTGGACTAGCGGGTCCCAAGAGACCCAGTACTTC

J gene: TRBJ2-7
D gene: TRBD2
V gene: TRBV20-1
clone size: many
CDR3 protein: CSAVAGSNHEQYF
CDR3 DNA: TGCAGTGCTGTAGCGGGATCCAACCACGAGCAGTACTTC

J gene: TRBJ2-2
D gene: TRBD2
V gene: TRBV20-1
clone size: -
CDR3 protein: CSASRLAGGPGELFF
CDR3 DNA: TGCAGTGCTTCAAGACTAGCGGGAGGGCCCGGGGAGCTGTTTTTT

J gene: TRBJ2-5
D gene: TRBD2
V gene: TRBV7-9
clone size: -
CDR3 protein: CASSLVLVSGRANRGEAQYF
CDR3 DNA: TGTGCCAGCAGCTTAGTCCTCGTCAGCGGGAGGGCCAACCGGGGAGAGGCCCAGTACTTC

J gene: TRBJ2-1
D gene: TRBD2
V gene: TRBV11-1
clone size: -
CDR3 protein: CASSLARMGTSGKYNEQFF
CDR3 DNA: TGTGCCAGCAGCTTAGCGAGGATGGGGACTAGCGGAAAGTACAATGAGCAGTTCTTC

J gene: TRBJ2-7
D gene: TRBD1
V gene: TRBV20-1
clone size: -
CDR3 protein: CSAAARTGASYEQYF
CDR3 DNA: TGCAGTGCTGCGGCCCGGACAGGGGCGTCCTACGAGCAGTACTTC

J gene: TRBJ2-7
D gene: -
V gene: TRBV11-2
clone size: few
CDR3 protein: CASSLDFVQDARGLTVFHEQYF
CDR3 DNA: TGTGCCAGCAGCTTAGATTTTGTACAGGATGCCCGAGGTTTAACGGTATTCCACGAGCAGTACTTC

J gene: TRBJ1-5
D gene: -
V gene: TRBV20-1
clone size: -
CDR3 protein: CSAAPSASNQPQHF
CDR3 DNA: TGCAGTGCTGCCCCCTCTGCTAGCAATCAGCCCCAGCATTTT

J gene: TRBJ2-7
D gene: -
V gene: TRBV2
clone size: -
CDR3 protein: CASEVLSYEQYF
CDR3 DNA: TGTGCCAGCGAGGTCCTTTCCTACGAGCAGTACTTC

J gene: TRBJ2-1
D gene: TRBD2
V gene: TRBV11-2
clone size: -
CDR3 protein: CASSLGVGTSGVIEQFF
CDR3 DNA: TGTGCCAGCAGCTTAGGCGTAGGGACTAGCGGGGTTATTGAGCAGTTCTTC

J gene: TRBJ2-7
D gene: -
V gene: TRBV9
clone size: -
CDR3 protein: CASSVVPGSEQYF
CDR3 DNA: TGTGCCAGCAGCGTAGTCCCGGGATCCGAGCAGTACTTC

J gene: TRBJ1-2
D gene: -
V gene: TRBV12-3/TRBV12-4
clone size: -
CDR3 protein: CASSFRGRTDTNYGYTF
CDR3 DNA: TGTGCCAGCAGTTTTAGGGGCCGGACAGATACTAACTATGGCTACACCTTC

J gene: TRBJ1-6
D gene: -
V gene: TRBV7-9
clone size: -
CDR3 protein: CASSLAVGIYYNSPLHF
CDR3 DNA: TGTGCCAGCAGCTTAGCGGTGGGGATCTACTATAATTCACCCCTCCACTTT

J gene: TRBJ2-1
D gene: -
V gene: TRBV6-6
clone size: -
CDR3 protein: CASSYELYNEQFF
CDR3 DNA: TGTGCCAGCAGTTACGAGCTTTACAATGAGCAGTTCTTC

J gene: TRBJ2-1
D gene: TRBD2
V gene: TRBV11-2
clone size: few
CDR3 protein: CASSSLGLADSTNNEQFF
CDR3 DNA: TGTGCCAGCAGCTCCTTGGGACTAGCGGATTCCACCAACAATGAGCAGTTCTTC

J gene: TRBJ2-5
D gene: TRBD1
V gene: TRBV30
clone size: few
CDR3 protein: CAWGSDRVWETQYF
CDR3 DNA: TGTGCCTGGGGTTCGGACAGGGTTTGGGAGACCCAGTACTTC

J gene: TRBJ2-3
D gene: TRBD2
V gene: TRBV20-1
clone size: -
CDR3 protein: CSASTSGDTQYF
CDR3 DNA: TGCAGTGCAAGTACTAGCGGAGATACGCAGTATTTT

J gene: TRBJ2-5
D gene: TRBD2
V gene: TRBV7-2
clone size: -
CDR3 protein: CASSRRGVEETQYF
CDR3 DNA: TGTGCCAGCAGCCGCCGGGGGGTAGAGGAGACCCAGTACTTC

J gene: TRBJ2-1
D gene: -
V gene: TRBV3-1
clone size: -
CDR3 protein: CASSQVGGSIGQFF
CDR3 DNA: TGTGCCAGCAGCCAAGTGGGGGGTAGTATAGGTCAGTTCTTC

J gene: TRBJ2-1
D gene: -
V gene: TRBV5-1
clone size: -
CDR3 protein: CASSLGSGPAYNEQFF
CDR3 DNA: TGCGCCAGCAGCTTGGGGAGCGGGCCCGCGTACAATGAGCAGTTCTTC

J gene: TRBJ1-5
D gene: -
V gene: TRBV6-5
clone size: few
CDR3 protein: CASGGISNQPQHF
CDR3 DNA: TGTGCCAGCGGGGGGATTAGCAATCAGCCCCAGCATTTT

J gene: TRBJ2-3
D gene: TRBD1
V gene: TRBV11-2
clone size: -
CDR3 protein: CASSLVLGQYTDTQYF
CDR3 DNA: TGTGCCAGCAGCTTAGTTTTGGGACAGTACACAGATACGCAGTATTTT

J gene: TRBJ2-3
D gene: TRBD2
V gene: TRBV29-1
clone size: -
CDR3 protein: CSVPVVAGLTDTQYF
CDR3 DNA: TGCAGCGTTCCCGTGGTAGCGGGACTCACAGATACGCAGTATTTT

J gene: TRBJ2-2
D gene: -
V gene: TRBV3-1
clone size: -
CDR3 protein: CASSQESGAGTGELFF
CDR3 DNA: TGTGCCAGCAGCCAAGAAAGTGGGGCGGGGACCGGGGAGCTGTTTTTT

J gene: TRBJ2-1
D gene: TRBD1
V gene: TRBV28
clone size: -
CDR3 protein: CASSPPQGDNEQFF
CDR3 DNA: TGTGCCAGCAGCCCCCCCCAGGGGGACAATGAGCAGTTCTTC

J gene: TRBJ1-5
D gene: -
V gene: TRBV6-1
clone size: few
CDR3 protein: CAYGTPHQPQHF
CDR3 DNA: TGTGCCTACGGGACACCACATCAGCCCCAGCATTTT

J gene: TRBJ1-2
D gene: -
V gene: TRBV6-1
clone size: -
CDR3 protein: CASRGAGGYGYTF
CDR3 DNA: TGTGCCAGCAGGGGCGCGGGGGGATATGGCTACACCTTC

J gene: TRBJ2-3
D gene: TRBD2
V gene: TRBV30
clone size: -
CDR3 protein: CAWSGLSGITDTQYF
CDR3 DNA: TGTGCCTGGAGTGGGCTCAGCGGGATCACAGATACGCAGTATTTT

J gene: TRBJ1-5
D gene: -
V gene: TRBV7-2
clone size: -
CDR3 protein: CASSKQARDDQPQHF
CDR3 DNA: TGTGCCAGCAGTAAACAGGCGCGGGACGATCAGCCCCAGCATTTT

J gene: TRBJ2-2
D gene: -
V gene: TRBV20-1
clone size: -
CDR3 protein: CSARGLSTGELFF
CDR3 DNA: TGCAGTGCTAGAGGTCTTTCCACCGGGGAGCTGTTTTTT

J gene: TRBJ2-7
D gene: -
V gene: TRBV9
clone size: few
CDR3 protein: CASSVAGLSYEQYF
CDR3 DNA: TGTGCCAGCAGCGTAGCGGGCCTCTCCTACGAGCAGTACTTC

J gene: TRBJ1-2
D gene: -
V gene: TRBV6-6
clone size: -
CDR3 protein: CASSKDSPEGYTF
CDR3 DNA: TGTGCCAGCAGTAAGGACTCCCCGGAAGGCTACACCTTC

J gene: TRBJ2-3
D gene: TRBD2
V gene: TRBV6-5
clone size: few
CDR3 protein: CASSYSGGGAVDTQYF
CDR3 DNA: TGTGCCAGCAGTTACTCCGGCGGGGGGGCCGTAGATACGCAGTATTTT

J gene: TRBJ2-1
D gene: TRBD1
V gene: TRBV10-3
clone size: -
CDR3 protein: CAITPGQSYNEQFF
CDR3 DNA: TGTGCCATCACCCCGGGACAGAGTTACAATGAGCAGTTCTTC